The TCR beta chain under discussion was sequenced for a study of T-cell reconstitution after alpha-beta-depleted transplantation in children. Regarding the study as a whole: One year post-transplant, T-cell counts and diversity were largely derived from T cells produced anew. The study reportedly traced alpha-beta T cells about two months after transplant to several hundred expanded graft clones.

This clonotype was observed a handful of times. Its specificity is unknown. Germline V gene data show CDR1 as DFQATT and CDR2 as SNEGSKA (reference sequence). The CDR3 has 15 amino acids. Trimming took 5 bases from V and 3 from J; bases not matched to a gene: 8. During its preparation, the TCRbeta library received unique molecular identifiers. Via MiXCR, TCRdb re-called the PCR reads, giving one row per CDR3 protein. The table lists approximately 1,000,000 distinct CDR3 sequences, about 29% of them singletons. The source was PBMCs, mostly from graft donor cells, collected 360 days after TCRalphabeta/CD19-depleted stem cell transplant. This TCR came from a boy under three years old who had a stem cell transplant for SCID, so the T cells may come from the graft donor. This chain uses TRBV20-1 with TRBJ2-2; 8 bases are shared with TRBD1. This CDR3 reads CSAVPTGAHTGELFF. CDR3 sequence (DNA): TGCAGTGCTGTACCGACAGGGGCACACACCGGGGAGCTGTTTTTT.